The text below deals with one T cell receptor (beta chain). What it binds is not known. Time point meaning: patch test 1, 2 weeks after DPC sensitization. Noted treatment: therapeutic diphenylcyclopropenone sensitization with weekly scalp DPC. Blood was collected ahead of every patch test applied. The CDR3 has 15 amino acids. The trim removed 3 bases at V and 4 bases at J, leaving 6 bases unmatched. CDR1 SEHNR and CDR2 FQNEAQ come from the germline V gene (reference sequence). Original processing methods: Individual samples carried between roughly 23,224 and 700,000 TCRs, with some 100,000 as the median. TCRdb itself ran the RACE reads through MiXCR, one entry per CDR3 protein. The V and J calls were not made by the authors but by TCRdb's processing. The table has about 340,000 distinct CDR3 sequences, around 7% seen once; the top ten hold more than 7%. This record belongs to a study of human T cells and chemical hapten exposure.

Overall study findings and caveats: Among TCRs, those above 1 in 1000 frequency were unaffected by DPC sensitization. Alopecia was present in the donors, so their immune response may differ from healthy people's.

The sample in question was whole blood, obtained in connection with sensitization to the hapten diphenylcyclopropenone (DPC). The TCR originated in a woman in her late teens or twenties with alopecia areata. Some clones in this sample may be carry-over from other donors' samples. The chain recombines TRBV7-9 with TRBJ1-2; 9 nucleotides agree with TRBD1. The CDR3 DNA reads TGTGCCAGCAGCTTGGGGACAGGGTCCCTCTATGGCTACACCTTC. Its translation: CASSLGTGSLYGYTF.